The 31 T cell receptor gamma chains presented below share a single source sample, sequenced in a study of gamma-delta T cells after stem cell transplantation. TCRdb reanalyzed the RT-PCR reads using CATT. This table holds about 310 gamma-chain clones, more than 45% found once. Sequencing was done on a sample of gamma-delta T cells. The receptors come from a human donor. It is not recorded whose cells these are; they may come from a transplant donor.

This sequence joins TRGV8 and TRGJ1 or TRGJ2. TCRdb supplies no J gene; here it was assigned by aligning the nucleotide sequence to germline. Losses at the gene ends were 4 bases for V and 9 bases for J; bases not matched to a gene: 12. Germline V gives CDR1 VENAVY, CDR2 YDSYNSRV. The CDR3 has 13 residues. CDR3 amino acids: CATWDSNLCKKLF. As DNA, the CDR3 is TGTGCCACCTGGGACTCGAATTTGTGTAAGAAACTCTTT.

The V gene corresponds to TRGV4; no J gene was called. From germline, CDR1 is EGSTGY and CDR2 YDSYTSSV. This CDR3 is 13 amino acids long. Here the CDR3 DNA reads TGTGCCACCTGGGATGAGGATTATTATAAGAAGCTCTTT. Its translation: CATWDEDYYKKLF.

The chain links TRGV9 to TRGJP. No J gene is reported in TCRdb; it was inferred here by comparing the DNA with germline. The CDR3 runs to 16 residues. Losses at the gene ends were 3 bases for V and 4 bases for J; bases not matched to a gene: 3. Germline-derived CDR1 and CDR2 are GITISATS and ISYDGTV (reference sequence). The CDR3 DNA is TGTGCCTTGTGGGAGATTCAAGAGTTGGGCAAAAAAATCAAGGTATTT. Its translation: CALWEIQELGKKIKVF.

About this clone itself: The junction departs from germline at one end; a sequencing error may be responsible. V is TRGV9 and J is TRGJ1 or TRGJ2. TCRdb carries no J gene annotation; the J gene was assigned here by matching the DNA with germline. The CDR3 runs 12 residues. The germline gives CDR1 GITISATS, CDR2 ISYDGTV (reference sequence). The CDR3 coding sequence is TGTGCCTTGTGGGAGGGGGGGTATAGGAAACTCTTT. Its protein is CALWEGGYRKLF.

The V call is TRGV3, the J call TRGJP2. TCRdb offers no J gene call, so here the DNA was matched to germline to obtain one. CDR3 length: 18 amino acids. Losses at the gene ends were 0 bases for V and 2 bases for J; bases not matched to a gene: 12. CDR1 VTNTFY and CDR2 YDVSTARD come from the germline V gene (reference sequence). CDR3 DNA sequence: TGTGCCACCTGGGACAGGCTCTGGTTACTAAGTAGTGATTGGATCAAGACGTTT. Its translation: CATWDRLWLLSSDWIKTF.

A note on this clone: The junction does not match germline at one end; this may be a read error. DNA for the CDR3: TGTGCCACCTATACCCCCTGGGAGCTCAGTAGTGAGTGGATCAAGACGTTT. This gives the protein CATYTPWELSSEWIKTF. The chain combines TRGV8 with TRGJP2. TCRdb is silent on the J gene; assignment here came from matching the DNA to germline. The CDR3 has 17 residues. CDR1 is VENAVY, CDR2 YDSYNSRV, per germline.

The chain recombines TRGV9 with TRGJ1 or TRGJ2. In the absence of a J gene in TCRdb, the DNA was matched to germline to assign it here. Germline lookup yields CDR1 GITISATS and CDR2 ISYDGTV (reference sequence). The CDR3 totals 13 residues. V lost 12 bases to trimming and J lost 7 bases; unmatched junction nucleotides: 18. In DNA, the CDR3 is TGTGCCCTGCGGGAGCCTACCAACTATAAGAAACTCTTT. Protein sequence: CALREPTNYKKLF.

This chain connects TRGV3 to TRGJP2. The J gene was missing in TCRdb and was found by matching the end of the DNA to germline. The CDR3 totals 14 residues. The J segment lost 7 bases and the V segment lost 3 bases, leaving 8 bases of the junction unmatched. Germline CDR1 reads VTNTFY; CDR2 reads YDVSTARD (reference sequence). CDR3: CATWDGRNDWIKTF. The DNA of the CDR3 is TGTGCCACCTGGGACGGGAGGAATGATTGGATCAAGACGTTT.

This rearrangement joins TRGV2 to TRGJ1 or TRGJ2. TCRdb leaves out the J gene; it was filled in here by matching the DNA to germline. This CDR3 contains 11 residues. The germline CDR1 and CDR2 sequences are EGSNGY and YDSYNSKV. The V and J ends lost 2 bases and 8 bases, in that order; junction bases with no gene match: 3. Written as DNA, the CDR3 is TGTGCCACCTGGGACGCTGATAAGAAACTCTTT. It codes for CATWDADKKLF.

This sequence joins TRGV8 and TRGJ1 or TRGJ2. TCRdb does not report a J gene; here it was assigned by matching the DNA to germline references. Germline lookup yields CDR1 VENAVY and CDR2 YDSYNSRV. V lost 4 bases, J lost 7 bases, and 4 bases stayed unmatched. This CDR3 region has 11 residues. The CDR3 nucleotides read TGTGCCACCTGGGAGGGGTATAAGAAACTCTTT. Translating gives CATWEGYKKLF.

This clone showed up just a few times. The rearrangement links TRGV3 to TRGJ1 or TRGJ2. The germline CDR1 and CDR2 sequences are VTNTFY and YDVSTARD (reference sequence). V gave up 0 bases and J gave up 3 bases; unmatched junction bases: 5. The CDR3 has 14 amino acids. CDR3 bases: TGTGCCACCTGGGACAGGCCCCCTTATTATAAGAAACTCTTT. Protein: CATWDRPPYYKKLF.

This clone turned up a few times. V gene TRGV8 combines with J gene TRGJP2. TCRdb is silent on the J gene; assignment here came from matching the DNA to germline. Germline values: CDR1 VENAVY, CDR2 YDSYNSRV. The V segment lost 1 base and the J segment 0 bases; nucleotides outside the gene matches: 14. CDR3 length: 19 amino acids. CDR3 sequence: CATWDSPRAGYSSDWIKTF. DNA of the CDR3: TGTGCCACCTGGGATAGTCCACGGGCGGGATATAGTAGTGATTGGATCAAGACGTTT.

This chain uses TRGV9 with TRGJP. Germline matching of the DNA provided the J gene here, since TCRdb leaves it blank. The CDR3 loop spans 16 amino acids. The V and J ends lost 0 bases and 9 bases, in that order; junction bases with no gene match: 5. Germline-derived CDR1 and CDR2 are GITISATS and ISYDGTV (reference sequence). CDR3 sequence (DNA): TGTGCCTTGTGGGAGGTGCGGGCGTTGGGCAAAAAAATCAAGGTATTT. Its protein product is CALWEVRALGKKIKVF.

The chain uses TRGV2 and TRGJP2. Since TCRdb gives no J gene, matching the DNA to germline was used here to assign it. This CDR3 region has 18 residues. Trimming at V came to 0 bases and at J to 1 base, leaving 11 bases not matched to a gene. Germline loops: CDR1 EGSNGY, CDR2 YDSYNSKV. CDR3 nucleotide sequence: TGTGCCACCTGGGACGGGCTGGGGGGTTGTAGTAGTGATTGGATCAAGACGTTT. Amino acids: CATWDGLGGCSSDWIKTF.

Although no V gene was called, TRGJ1 or TRGJ2 is the J gene. This CDR3 has 15 residues. DNA for the CDR3: TGTGCCTTGTGGGAGGTAGTTGTAAATTATTGTAAGAAACTCTTT. Protein product: CALWEVVVNYCKKLF.

About this clone itself: With a far larger clone one base away, a read error is the likely cause. The chain joins TRGV2 to TRGJ1 or TRGJ2. TCRdb does not report a J gene; here it was assigned by matching the DNA to germline references. The V gene end was trimmed by 0 bases and the J gene end by 11 bases; junction bases not matched to a gene: 4. The CDR3 has 11 amino acids. Germline lookup yields CDR1 EGSNGY and CDR2 YDSYNSKV. The chain's CDR3 is CATWDGRQKLF. CDR3 nucleotides: TGTGCCACCTGGGACGGGCGACAGAAACTCTTT.

This rearrangement joins TRGV9 to TRGJP. CDR1 and CDR2 from the germline V gene are GITISATS and ISYDGTV (reference sequence). J was trimmed by 6 bases and V by 1 base; bases with no gene match: 6. This CDR3 spans 17 amino acids. This chain's CDR3 is CALWEVSGELGKKIKVF. The CDR3 DNA is TGTGCCTTGTGGGAGGTTTCGGGAGAGTTGGGCAAAAAAATCAAGGTATTT.

Although no V gene was called, TRGJP is the J gene. The CDR3 runs 17 residues. The CDR3 region is CALWEVQAPLGKKIKVF. DNA of the CDR3: TGTGCCTTGTGGGAGGTGCAAGCTCCGTTGGGCAAAAAAATCAAGGTATTT.

Worth noting for this clone: A read error may explain this, as a much larger clone is one base away. This chain uses TRGV5 with TRGJP2. The J gene is not listed in TCRdb, so it was assigned here from a DNA match to germline. Germline V gene data show CDR1 as VINAFY and CDR2 as YDVSNSKD. The CDR3 is made up of 17 amino acids. The V and J ends lost 3 bases and 3 bases, in that order; junction bases with no gene match: 13. The DNA of the CDR3 is TGTGCCACCTGGGACGGAGGAATGGATGGTAGTGATTGGATCAAGACGTTT. Protein product: CATWDGGMDGSDWIKTF.

This clone was seen a single time. A much larger clone lies a single base off, so this may be a read error. The CDR3 DNA reads as TGTGCCTTGTGGGAGGCGCAAAATGAGTTGGGCAAAAAAATCAAGGTATTT. It is translated as CALWEAQNELGKKIKVF. The rearrangement links TRGV9 to TRGJP. No J gene is reported in TCRdb; it was inferred here by comparing the DNA with germline. CDR1 and CDR2 from the germline V gene are GITISATS and ISYDGTV (reference sequence). After removal of 2 bases from V and 7 bases from J, the junction contained 8 bases not matched to a gene. The CDR3 consists of 17 residues.

On this clone itself: A read error is possible here, since a much larger clone lies one base away. The V call is TRGV9, the J call TRGJP. No J segment appears in TCRdb, so it was assigned here by matching the sequence to germline. The CDR3 totals 16 residues. Germline CDR1 is GITISATS and CDR2 is ISYDGTV (reference sequence). CDR3 sequence (DNA): TGTGCCTTGTGGGAGCCACAAGAGTGGGGCAAAAAAATCAAGGTATTT. Translated, it gives CALWEPQEWGKKIKVF.

No V segment was called; the J segment is TRGJP. The CDR3 is 16 amino acids. The DNA for the CDR3 is TGTGCCTTGTGGGAGCAGCAAGAGTTGGGCAAAAAAATCAAGGTATTT. Protein: CALWEQQELGKKIKVF.

The V and J genes are TRGV4 and TRGJ1 or TRGJ2. The J gene, absent from TCRdb, was called here by matching the DNA to germline. CDR1 is EGSTGY and CDR2 is YDSYTSSV in the germline V gene. V lost 6 bases to trimming and J lost 3 bases; unmatched junction nucleotides: 5. The CDR3 consists of 12 residues. The DNA for the CDR3 is TGTGCCACCTGGATCCGTTATTATAAGAAACTCTTT. This translates into CATWIRYYKKLF.

About this clone itself: A much larger clone differs by one base, so this may be a read error. Different DNA sequences within this sample yield the same CDR3. The rearrangement joins TRGV9 to TRGJP. TCRdb supplies no J gene; here it was assigned by aligning the nucleotide sequence to germline. Per germline, CDR1 GITISATS and CDR2 ISYDGTV (reference sequence). The trim removed 1 base at V and 4 bases at J, leaving 1 base unmatched. The CDR3 is 16 residues long. The CDR3 nucleotides read TGTGCCTTGTGGGAGGTTCAAGAGTTGGGCAAAAAAATCAAGGTATTT. Its protein is CALWEVQELGKKIKVF.

This chain links TRGV9 with TRGJ1 or TRGJ2. With V trimmed by 3 bases and J by 2 bases, 4 bases remained unmatched. The CDR3 length is 13 residues. Germline values: CDR1 GITISATS, CDR2 ISYDGTV (reference sequence). CDR3 in DNA: TGTGCCTTGTGGGAGTCGGATTATTATAAGAAACTCTTT. Translation: CALWESDYYKKLF.

This clone was counted between two and nine times. The chain has TRGV9 and TRGJ1 or TRGJ2. Because TCRdb records no J gene, it was assigned here through a match of the DNA to germline. The CDR3 extends over 14 amino acids. The germline CDR1 and CDR2 sequences are GITISATS and ISYDGTV (reference sequence). The J segment lost 2 bases and the V segment lost 0 bases, leaving 4 bases of the junction unmatched. CDR3 coding DNA: TGTGCCTTGTGGGAGGTGAAGTATTATTATAAGAAACTCTTT. Its protein product is CALWEVKYYYKKLF.

This clone has only a few counts. The rearrangement links TRGV9 to TRGJP. As TCRdb names no J gene, one was assigned here on the basis of a DNA match to germline. The CDR3 totals 17 residues. With V trimmed by 2 bases and J by 4 bases, 5 bases remained unmatched. The V gene's germline CDR1 is GITISATS and CDR2 ISYDGTV (reference sequence). The CDR3 DNA reads as TGTGCCTTGTGGGAGGACCTCCAAGAGTTGGGCAAAAAAATCAAGGTATTT. Its translation is CALWEDLQELGKKIKVF.

This clone came up a few times. The TCRdb protein comes from a much larger clone and disagrees with this DNA's translation at residue 5, likely due to a read error; the protein given here is derived from the DNA. The V gene is TRGV3, the J gene TRGJP2. The J gene is not listed in TCRdb, so it was assigned here from a DNA match to germline. The V gene end was trimmed by 4 bases and the J gene end by 0 bases; junction bases not matched to a gene: 17. Germline loops: CDR1 VTNTFY, CDR2 YDVSTARD (reference sequence). The CDR3 runs 19 residues. The CDR3 is CATWERPNRADSSDWIKTF. CDR3 nucleotide sequence: TGTGCCACCTGGGAAAGGCCGAATCGGGCCGATAGTAGTGATTGGATCAAGACGTTT.

V usage is TRGV9 and J usage is TRGJP. The J gene was missing in TCRdb and was found by matching the end of the DNA to germline. The CDR3 totals 16 residues. In germline, CDR1 is GITISATS, CDR2 ISYDGTV (reference sequence). V shed 2 bases, J shed 9 bases, and the junction held 7 bases outside the gene matches. For the CDR3, the DNA is TGTGCCTTGTGGGAGGACCGGGGGTTGGGCAAAAAAATCAAGGTATTT. It translates to CALWEDRGLGKKIKVF.

This clone was seen only a few times. A far bigger clonotype differs at one base, so this is likely a read error. At the DNA level, this CDR3 is encoded by other sequences in the same sample as well. CDR3 in DNA: TGTGCCACCTGGGACAGGCCGAATCGGGCCGATAGTAGTGATTGGATTAAGACGTTT. Translated: CATWDRPNRADSSDWIKTF. The V gene is TRGV3, but the J gene lacks a call. This CDR3 spans 19 amino acids. Germline CDR1 reads VTNTFY; CDR2 reads YDVSTARD (reference sequence).

This clone showed up just a few times. This specimen includes other DNA sequences encoding the same CDR3. CDR3 sequence: CALWEVSELGKKIKVF. The CDR3 nucleotides are TGTGCCTTGTGGGAGGTGTCCGAGTTGGGCAAAAAAATCAAGGTATTT. The chain recombines TRGV9 with TRGJP. The J gene, missing from TCRdb, was assigned here through DNA to germline matching. The CDR3 length is 16 residues. V lost 0 bases to trimming and J lost 7 bases; unmatched junction nucleotides: 3. Germline V gene data show CDR1 as GITISATS and CDR2 as ISYDGTV (reference sequence).